This passage covers 7 T cell receptor beta chains from one sample sequenced in a study of blood T cell repertoires in COVID-19. Sequenced by immunoSEQ multiplex PCR; TCRdb stores in-frame clones only, minus some. The sample has 110,000 to 150,000 clones, 70% to 85% seen once. Sample: PBMCs or T cells enriched from blood (not recorded which). These receptors all come from a man in his fifties or sixties who had recovered from COVID-19.

J is TRBJ2-5 and V is TRBV9, with D possibly matching TRBD2 (5 bases). The CDR3 loop spans 15 amino acids. V was pared by 0 bases and J by 4 bases, with 13 bases between. The germline V gene encodes CDR1 SGDLS and CDR2 YYNGEE. CDR3 sequence reads: CASSVDMRAPETQYF. CDR3 DNA sequence: TGTGCCAGCAGCGTAGACATGAGGGCCCCAGAGACCCAGTACTTC. Looking up the rest from reference TRBV9 and TRBJ2-5 gives the full variable domain: DSGVTQTPKHLITATGQRVTLRCSPRSGDLSVYWYQQSLDQGLQFLIQYYNGEERAKGNILERFSAQQFPDLHSELNLSSLELGDSALYFCASSVDMRAPETQYFGPGTRLLVL.

The V and J genes are TRBV23-1 and TRBJ1-6; the D gene is possibly TRBD1 (5 bases). TRBV23-1 is an open reading frame whose function is uncertain. CDR3 length equals 20 residues. V was shortened by 2 bases and J by 0 bases, with 20 bases between the two germline ends. The CDR3 nucleotides are TGCGCCAGCAGTCAACTCCTGGGGCCCCGTTCGAGCTCCTATAATTCACCCCTCCACTTT. Its translation is CASSQLLGPRSSSYNSPLHF.

The rearrangement uses TRBV7-3 and TRBJ1-1; no definite D call. This CDR3 is built from 13 residues. CDR1 is SGHTA and CDR2 is FQGTGA in the germline V gene. Trimming shortened V by 3 bases and J by 1 base, and 6 bases separated the two germline ends. The DNA for the CDR3 is TGTGCCAGCAGCTTTTCCAGGAACACTGAAGCTTTCTTT. Its protein product is CASSFSRNTEAFF.

The chain uses TRBV28 and TRBJ2-7; no firm D call. Trimming pared 4 bases from V and 2 bases from J, leaving 12 bases between. Per the germline V gene, CDR1 is MDHEN and CDR2 is SYDVKM. This CDR3 is 14 amino acids long. CDR3 coding DNA: TGTGCCAGCAGTTCGGTTTCTCGGGCCTACGAGCAGTACTTC. It translates to CASSSVSRAYEQYF.

V gene TRBV19 combines with J gene TRBJ1-2, with no clear D. Between the trimmed V and J ends, which lost 3 bases and 3 bases, there was a span of 11 bases. Germline lookup yields CDR1 LNHDA and CDR2 SQIVND (reference sequence). The CDR3 contains 14 residues. CDR3 protein: CASSILPGYYGYTF. The CDR3 DNA reads as TGTGCCAGTAGTATTCTGCCAGGTTACTATGGCTACACCTTC. Full variable domain (rest looked up from reference TRBV19 and TRBJ1-2): DGGITQSPKYLFRKEGQNVTLSCEQNLNHDAMYWYRQDPGQGLRLIYYSQIVNDFQKGDIAEGYSVSREKKESFPLTVTSAQKNPTAFYLCASSILPGYYGYTFGSGTRLTVV.

This clone was observed a handful of times. This CDR3 reads CASSERDRGHYEQYF. The CDR3, as DNA: TGTGCCAGCAGCGAACGGGACAGGGGGCACTACGAGCAGTACTTC. This chain connects TRBV9 to TRBJ2-7, with TRBD1 identical over 12 bases. Germline trimming cut 3 bases from V and 3 bases from J; bases unmatched to any gene: 4. The CDR3 sequence is 15 residues long. Germline-derived CDR1 and CDR2 are SGDLS and YYNGEE.

The chain employs TRBV7-2 and TRBJ1-2; 8 bases are a match to TRBD1. Trimming at V came to 5 bases and at J to 4 bases, leaving 9 bases not matched to a gene. The CDR3 totals 15 residues. Germline V gene data show CDR1 as SGHTA and CDR2 as FQGNSA. This CDR3 is CASSRTGLRGYGYTF. CDR3 DNA sequence: TGTGCCAGCAGCCGGACAGGGCTCAGAGGCTATGGCTACACCTTC.